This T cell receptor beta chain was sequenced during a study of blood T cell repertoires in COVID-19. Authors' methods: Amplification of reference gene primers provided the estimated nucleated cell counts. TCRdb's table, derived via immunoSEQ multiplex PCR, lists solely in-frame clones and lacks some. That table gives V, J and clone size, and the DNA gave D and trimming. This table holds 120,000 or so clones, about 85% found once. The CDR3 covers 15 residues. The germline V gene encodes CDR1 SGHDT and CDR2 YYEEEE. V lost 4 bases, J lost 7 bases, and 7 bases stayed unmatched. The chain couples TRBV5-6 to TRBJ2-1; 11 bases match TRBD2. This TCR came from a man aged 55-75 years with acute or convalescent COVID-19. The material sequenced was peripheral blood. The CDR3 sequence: CASSLRTSGPNEQFF. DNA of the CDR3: TGTGCCAGCAGCCTAAGGACTAGCGGGCCGAATGAGCAGTTCTTC.